Following are 28 T cell receptor beta chains from one sample sequenced in a study of T-cell memory formation after mild COVID-19. TCRdb independently ran MiXCR on the 5' RACE reads; one entry per CDR3 protein. The table shows about 560,000 distinct CDR3 sequences, with roughly 17% occurring only once. Sequencing was carried out using PBMCs or a T cell subset sorted from them (not recorded which). Source of these receptors: an adult woman who had mild COVID-19 (a few samples of this study predate the infection). Cell type and time point are not known.

The sample holds a few counts of this clonotype. The chain combines TRBV20-1 with TRBJ2-3; possibly TRBD1 or TRBD2 for D (5 bases each). V lost 3 bases and J 1 base, leaving 17 bases between the germline ends. This CDR3 is 16 amino acids long. The V gene's germline CDR1 is DFQATT and CDR2 SNEGSKA (reference sequence). CDR3: CSARGRRGLRTDTQYF. For the CDR3, the DNA is TGCAGTGCTAGGGGGCGGAGAGGGCTCCGCACAGATACGCAGTATTTT.

The chain combines TRBV6-4 with TRBJ2-1; D remains unclear. The CDR3 is made up of 14 amino acids. V dropped 2 bases and J dropped 6 bases, with 11 bases sitting between them. CDR1 is MRHNA, CDR2 SNTAGT, per germline. The CDR3 coding sequence is TGTGCCAGCAGTGACGGGATAGCAGTCAATGAGCAGTTCTTC. It codes for CASSDGIAVNEQFF.

In its sample, this clonotype was seen a few times. The J gene is TRBJ2-1, the V gene TRBV7-2; D might be TRBD2 (6 bases). In germline, CDR1 is SGHTA, CDR2 FQGNSA. There are 15 residues in the CDR3. Trimming stripped 7 bases from V and 3 bases from J, with 16 bases between. DNA of the CDR3: TGTGCCAGCACCCTCGTCCACGGGGGCTACAATGAGCAGTTCTTC. This translates into CASTLVHGGYNEQFF.

The chain combines TRBV29-1 with TRBJ1-2, with D unclear. The germline V gene has CDR1 SQVTM and CDR2 ANQGSEA. The CDR3 runs 11 residues. V was cut by 6 bases and J by 6 bases, with 11 bases left in between. The CDR3 here is CSVEGLHGYTF. The CDR3 nucleotides read TGCAGCGTGGAGGGCCTCCATGGCTACACCTTC.

This clonotype has more than one count but fewer than ten. This chain joins TRBV5-1 and TRBJ1-2; D is unclear. V was clipped by 0 bases and J by 7 bases, with 10 bases between them. Per the germline V gene, CDR1 is SGHRS and CDR2 is YFSETQ. CDR3 length equals 13 residues. The CDR3 here is CASSLGERLGYTF. CDR3 nucleotides: TGCGCCAGCAGCTTGGGAGAGAGGCTTGGCTACACCTTC.

The CDR3 nucleotides are TGTGCCAGCAGTCTCCGACTAGCGGGAGGGACCGACCAAGGTTACGAGCAGTACTTC. Its protein product is CASSLRLAGGTDQGYEQYF. The V and J genes are TRBV28 and TRBJ2-7; 14 nucleotides line up with TRBD2. CDR3 size: 19 residues. After removal of 5 bases from V and 4 bases from J, the junction contained 16 bases not matched to a gene. CDR1 is MDHEN and CDR2 is SYDVKM in the germline V gene.

This clonotype was seen only a few times. V is TRBV7-2 and J is TRBJ1-1; D remains unclear. The ends were cut back, 5 bases at V and 7 bases at J, with 8 bases in the middle. The CDR3 consists of 11 residues. Germline loops: CDR1 SGHTA, CDR2 FQGNSA. CDR3 sequence reads: CASSLSREAFF. DNA of the CDR3: TGTGCCAGCAGCCTTTCCCGTGAAGCTTTCTTT.

The chain uses TRBV15 and TRBJ2-5, with TRBD2 matching 10 bases. The CDR3 extends over 16 amino acids. The V and J ends lost 4 bases and 1 base, in that order; junction bases with no gene match: 6. The germline V gene encodes CDR1 LNHNV and CDR2 YYDKDF (reference sequence). DNA of the CDR3: TGTGCCACCAGCATTTCGCCTAGCGGGGGCCAAGAGACCCAGTACTTC. Translated, it gives CATSISPSGGQETQYF.

This clonotype has more than one count but fewer than ten. The rearrangement uses TRBV20-1 and TRBJ2-4; D gene uncertain. The germline gives CDR1 DFQATT, CDR2 SNEGSKA (reference sequence). This CDR3 spans 13 amino acids. Between the trimmed V and J ends, which lost 6 bases and 0 bases, there was a span of 9 bases. This CDR3 is CSARLLAKNIQYF. The CDR3 DNA sequence: TGCAGTGCAAGACTTCTAGCCAAAAACATTCAGTACTTC.

The chain recombines TRBV29-1 with TRBJ2-5, with TRBD1 identical over 9 bases. Germline V gives CDR1 SQVTM, CDR2 ANQGSEA. J gave up 4 bases and V 4 bases, and 10 bases lay outside the gene matches. This CDR3 contains 15 residues. The CDR3 sequence: CSVAMVNRGLETQYF. For the CDR3, the DNA is TGCAGCGTTGCGATGGTGAACAGGGGGCTAGAGACCCAGTACTTC.

This chain connects TRBV5-6 to TRBJ2-7, with TRBD2 identical over 7 bases. Germline values: CDR1 SGHDT, CDR2 YYEEEE. The J segment lost 6 bases and the V segment lost 2 bases, leaving 8 bases of the junction unmatched. The CDR3 totals 14 residues. CDR3 DNA: TGTGCCAGCAGCTTCGGGGGAGGGCCAGTCGAGCAGTACTTC. This gives the protein CASSFGGGPVEQYF.

This clonotype was seen only a few times. The V and J genes are TRBV20-1 and TRBJ1-5, with D tentatively TRBD1 (6 bases). V was cut by 0 bases and J by 4 bases, with 13 bases left in between. Germline V gives CDR1 DFQATT, CDR2 SNEGSKA (reference sequence). The CDR3 consists of 15 residues. The CDR3 sequence: CSARDLGGQNQPQHF. The CDR3 nucleotides are TGCAGTGCTAGAGATTTGGGGGGGCAAAATCAGCCCCAGCATTTT.

The CDR3 protein is CSVGEREKNNEQFF. The CDR3 DNA reads TGCAGCGTCGGGGAGCGGGAGAAAAACAATGAGCAGTTCTTC. The chain employs TRBV29-1 and TRBJ2-1, with 8 bases matching TRBD2. Germline V gene data show CDR1 as SQVTM and CDR2 as ANQGSEA. V was pared by 6 bases and J by 5 bases, with 9 bases of the junction left unmatched. The CDR3 consists of 14 residues.

This clonotype was seen a few times. The V call is TRBV20-1, the J call TRBJ2-5, with 8 positions matching TRBD2. The CDR3 loop spans 14 amino acids. V gave up 0 bases and J gave up 5 bases; unmatched junction bases: 5. CDR1 and CDR2 from the germline V gene are DFQATT and SNEGSKA (reference sequence). CDR3 in amino acids: CSARDGGARETQYF. The DNA for the CDR3 is TGCAGTGCTAGAGACGGGGGGGCCCGGGAGACCCAGTACTTC.

The V call is TRBV7-2, the J call TRBJ1-2, with TRBD1 matching 9 bases. Germline V gene data show CDR1 as SGHTA and CDR2 as FQGNSA. After removal of 5 bases from V and 4 bases from J, the junction contained 8 bases not matched to a gene. CDR3 size: 15 residues. CDR3 DNA: TGTGCCAGCAGCCAAACAGGGGGCGGGGGCTATGGCTACACCTTC. Protein product: CASSQTGGGGYGYTF.

This clonotype was counted a few times. The chain uses TRBV19 and TRBJ1-1; D is possibly TRBD1 (6 bases). Germline CDR1 and CDR2: LNHDA and SQIVND (reference sequence). The CDR3 runs 13 residues. Trimming took off 10 bases at V and 3 bases at J, with 15 bases between the two ends. DNA for the CDR3: TGTGCCACGCAGGGGCAGGGAGACACTGAAGCTTTCTTT. Translating it yields CATQGQGDTEAFF.

The chain is built from TRBV2 and TRBJ1-2; no reliable D call. The CDR3 sequence is 12 residues long. The V and J ends lost 10 bases and 6 bases respectively, with 15 bases between them. Germline V gene data show CDR1 as SNHLY and CDR2 as FYNNEI. Written as DNA, the CDR3 is TGTGCCACGGATACCCGAACCCATGGCTACACCTTC. Its translation: CATDTRTHGYTF. The variable domain in full, completed from reference TRBV2 and TRBJ1-2, reads EPEVTQTPSHQVTQMGQEVILRCVPISNHLYFYWYRQILGQKVEFLVSFYNNEISEKSEIFDDQFSVERPDGSNFTLKIRSTKLEDSAMYFCATDTRTHGYTFGSGTRLTVV.

The V gene is TRBV19, the J gene TRBJ2-1; TRBD2 aligns across 10 bases. In germline, CDR1 is LNHDA, CDR2 SQIVND (reference sequence). The CDR3 consists of 18 residues. V trimming: 3 bases; J trimming: 0 bases; junction bases outside the gene matches: 8. The CDR3 DNA is TGTGCCAGTAGTATGTCTAGCGGGGGCCTGAGCTCCTACAATGAGCAGTTCTTC. Residues: CASSMSSGGLSSYNEQFF.

V and J are TRBV5-8 and TRBJ2-3, with 14 bases lining up with TRBD2. This CDR3 contains 17 residues. Germline CDR1 and CDR2: SGHTS and YDEGEE. Trimming at V came to 4 bases and at J to 1 base, leaving 5 bases not matched to a gene. The chain's CDR3 is CASSPGTSGGGTDTQYF. CDR3 coding DNA: TGTGCCAGCAGCCCGGGGACTAGCGGGGGAGGCACAGATACGCAGTATTTT.

This clonotype was found a few times. J is TRBJ2-3 and V is TRBV20-1; D not certain. V was clipped by 0 bases and J by 0 bases, with 10 bases between them. The V gene's germline CDR1 is DFQATT and CDR2 SNEGSKA (reference sequence). The CDR3 loop spans 15 amino acids. The CDR3 bases are TGCAGTGCTAGAGATTTAAGAGTGAGCACAGATACGCAGTATTTT. Protein sequence: CSARDLRVSTDTQYF.

In this sample, this clonotype turned up a few times. The chain is built from TRBV6-6 and TRBJ1-2; 9 positions agree with TRBD1. The CDR3 totals 17 residues. V lost 4 bases to trimming and J lost 2 bases; unmatched junction nucleotides: 11. The V gene's germline CDR1 is MNHNY and CDR2 SVGAGI (reference sequence). CDR3 loop: CASSSFVGQGKNYGYTF. The CDR3, as DNA: TGTGCCAGCAGTTCGTTCGTTGGACAGGGGAAAAACTATGGCTACACCTTC.

This clonotype was observed a handful of times. The chain has TRBV7-6 and TRBJ1-1; TRBD1 agrees at 8 bases. CDR1 SGHVS and CDR2 FNYEAQ come from the germline V gene. This CDR3 has 14 amino acids. The V and J ends lost 7 bases and 1 base, in that order; junction bases with no gene match: 5. CDR3 nucleotides: TGTGCCAGCACCCCAGGGGGCAGGAACACTGAAGCTTTCTTT. It specifies CASTPGGRNTEAFF.

The V and J genes are TRBV7-9 and TRBJ2-1; 10 bases are shared with TRBD1. This CDR3 spans 16 amino acids. Germline CDR1 reads SEHNR; CDR2 reads FQNEAQ (reference sequence). V trimming: 2 bases; J trimming: 5 bases; junction bases outside the gene matches: 6. CDR3 sequence reads: CASSLMFGTGDNEQFF. CDR3 nucleotide sequence: TGTGCCAGCAGCTTAATGTTCGGGACAGGGGACAATGAGCAGTTCTTC.

The chain couples TRBV12-3 or TRBV12-4 to TRBJ1-1; perhaps TRBD1 as D (6 bases). This CDR3 has 13 amino acids. Trimming stripped 11 bases from V and 1 base from J, with 14 bases between. The CDR3 sequence is CAGQRTPNTEAFF. Here the CDR3 DNA reads TGTGCCGGACAGCGGACCCCGAACACTGAAGCTTTCTTT.

In this sample, this clonotype turned up a few times. This sequence joins TRBV3-1 and TRBJ1-2; no reliable D call. The V gene lost 1 base and the J gene lost 6 bases, with 9 bases spanning the gap. There are 13 residues in the CDR3. Germline CDR1 LGHDT, CDR2 YNNKEL (reference sequence). The CDR3 DNA sequence: TGTGCCAGCAGCCAAGGGGGATCCGATGGCTACACCTTC. This translates into CASSQGGSDGYTF. Combining the CDR3 with reference TRBV3-1 and TRBJ1-2 gives the whole variable domain DTAVSQTPKYLVTQMGNDKSIKCEQNLGHDTMYWYKQDSKKFLKIMFSYNNKELIINETVPNRFSPKSPDKAHLNLHINSLELGDSAVYFCASSQGGSDGYTFGSGTRLTVV.

This chain links TRBV20-1 with TRBJ2-5; possibly TRBD2 for D (5 bases). Germline V gives CDR1 DFQATT, CDR2 SNEGSKA (reference sequence). There are 15 residues in the CDR3. The V end lost 5 bases, the J end lost 7 bases, and 23 bases lay between the germline ends. This chain's CDR3 is CSAGPASYTSGTQYF. The CDR3 bases are TGCAGTGCTGGGCCGGCTAGCTACACGTCAGGGACCCAGTACTTC.

This clonotype has only a few counts. V gene TRBV27 combines with J gene TRBJ2-1; D perhaps matches TRBD2 (6 bases). Germline CDR1 MNHEY, CDR2 SMNVEV (reference sequence). Trimming pared 5 bases from V and 2 bases from J, leaving 19 bases between. The CDR3 is made up of 17 amino acids. The CDR3 bases are TGTGCCAGCAGTCCCCCCCCCGGGACTCCCGCCTACAATGAGCAGTTCTTC. Amino acid sequence: CASSPPPGTPAYNEQFF.

This chain connects TRBV29-1 to TRBJ2-7; D unclear. Germline CDR1 is SQVTM and CDR2 is ANQGSEA. This CDR3 comprises 12 residues. The V gene lost 1 base and the J gene lost 5 bases, with 9 bases spanning the gap. The CDR3 protein is CSVEAGRDEQYF. The DNA for the CDR3 is TGCAGCGTTGAAGCAGGTCGGGACGAGCAGTACTTC.